A selection of T cell receptor beta chains follows, all from one sample in a study of cytomegalovirus exposure and HLA in healthy donors. Profiling relied on immunoSEQ multiplex PCR, and the TCRdb table lists in-frame clones only, not all of them. The data show about 150,000 clones, roughly 62% seen once. Sequencing input: PBMCs. Receptors were obtained from a man aged 55 to 70 in good health and CMV-seronegative. Both conserved end residues are part of each CDR3. D genes are given only for firm matches.

j_call: TRBJ2-2
v_call: TRBV28
d_call: TRBD1
cdr3_aa: CASSTPDRRTGELFF

j_call: TRBJ1-2
v_call: TRBV10-3
d_call: TRBD1
cdr3_aa: CAISESRLGQGYGYTF

j_call: TRBJ2-2
v_call: TRBV18
d_call: .
cdr3_aa: CASSPSSGGTGELFF

j_call: TRBJ2-7
v_call: TRBV6-1
d_call: .
cdr3_aa: CASSARGVSYEQYF

j_call: TRBJ2-7
v_call: TRBV7-3
d_call: .
cdr3_aa: CASSLYATSGYEQYF

j_call: TRBJ2-5
v_call: TRBV30
d_call: TRBD1
cdr3_aa: CAWSERGQGVEQYF

j_call: TRBJ1-4
v_call: TRBV11-2
d_call: .
cdr3_aa: CASRGGNRVTEKLFF

j_call: .
v_call: TRBV7-8
d_call: .
cdr3_aa: CASSLISYEQYF

j_call: TRBJ2-1
v_call: TRBV5-1
d_call: TRBD1
cdr3_aa: CASSSGLKQGVNEQFF

j_call: TRBJ2-7
v_call: TRBV5-4
d_call: TRBD1
cdr3_aa: CASSPRSGQAIYEQYF

j_call: TRBJ2-7
v_call: TRBV5-6
d_call: TRBD1
cdr3_aa: CASSTDRGGGYEQYF

j_call: TRBJ2-7
v_call: TRBV2
d_call: TRBD1
cdr3_aa: CASRVDGDRIYEQYF

j_call: TRBJ1-1
v_call: TRBV30
d_call: .
cdr3_aa: CAWSVGGALSEAFF

j_call: TRBJ1-1
v_call: TRBV7-8
d_call: .
cdr3_aa: CASSLARQAGTEAFF

j_call: TRBJ2-1
v_call: TRBV7-6
d_call: TRBD2
cdr3_aa: CASSLGTSGSRHEQFF

j_call: TRBJ2-3
v_call: TRBV14
d_call: TRBD2
cdr3_aa: CASSQERTSGRAQPDTQYF

j_call: TRBJ2-1
v_call: TRBV7-9
d_call: TRBD2
cdr3_aa: CASSLASGYSYNEQFF

j_call: TRBJ2-1
v_call: TRBV7-3
d_call: TRBD2
cdr3_aa: CASSPGLGPFDEQFF

j_call: TRBJ2-2
v_call: TRBV9
d_call: .
cdr3_aa: CASSVVPDSGTGELFF

j_call: TRBJ1-3
v_call: TRBV30
d_call: .
cdr3_aa: CAWIGDTIYF

j_call: TRBJ1-1
v_call: TRBV28
d_call: .
cdr3_aa: CASILRGTEAFF

j_call: TRBJ1-2
v_call: TRBV11-1
d_call: .
cdr3_aa: CASSSPWTVSGYTF

j_call: TRBJ1-1
v_call: TRBV19
d_call: TRBD1
cdr3_aa: CASSLGQGATSAFF

j_call: TRBJ1-4
v_call: TRBV28
d_call: .
cdr3_aa: CASSLTTEYATNEKLFF

j_call: TRBJ1-5
v_call: TRBV10-3
d_call: TRBD1
cdr3_aa: CAISGQGGRQPQHF

j_call: TRBJ2-3
v_call: TRBV4-3
d_call: .
cdr3_aa: CASSQERVDTQYF

j_call: TRBJ2-5
v_call: TRBV7-9
d_call: TRBD1
cdr3_aa: CASSLITGAQETQYF

j_call: TRBJ1-6
v_call: TRBV13
d_call: .
cdr3_aa: CASSFGSYNSPLHF

j_call: TRBJ2-2
v_call: TRBV6-1
d_call: .
cdr3_aa: CASCGRASNTGELFF

j_call: TRBJ2-7
v_call: TRBV6-5
d_call: TRBD1
cdr3_aa: CASSPGTGLSYEQYF

j_call: TRBJ1-3
v_call: TRBV7-2
d_call: TRBD1
cdr3_aa: CASSAYRGVSGNTIYF

j_call: TRBJ2-1
v_call: TRBV13
d_call: .
cdr3_aa: CASNSLNPPEQFF

j_call: TRBJ1-3
v_call: TRBV2
d_call: .
cdr3_aa: CASRLDSSGNTIYF

j_call: TRBJ2-7
v_call: TRBV5-1
d_call: TRBD1
cdr3_aa: CASSRGQGISYEQYF

j_call: TRBJ1-1
v_call: TRBV7-2
d_call: TRBD1
cdr3_aa: CASSSTGGSLSTEAFF

j_call: TRBJ2-7
v_call: TRBV6-5
d_call: TRBD1
cdr3_aa: CASSYPGTDNSYEQYF

j_call: TRBJ2-7
v_call: TRBV5-6
d_call: .
cdr3_aa: CASSFRDNSYEQYF

j_call: TRBJ2-5
v_call: TRBV5-6
d_call: .
cdr3_aa: CASSPGLVQGSQYF